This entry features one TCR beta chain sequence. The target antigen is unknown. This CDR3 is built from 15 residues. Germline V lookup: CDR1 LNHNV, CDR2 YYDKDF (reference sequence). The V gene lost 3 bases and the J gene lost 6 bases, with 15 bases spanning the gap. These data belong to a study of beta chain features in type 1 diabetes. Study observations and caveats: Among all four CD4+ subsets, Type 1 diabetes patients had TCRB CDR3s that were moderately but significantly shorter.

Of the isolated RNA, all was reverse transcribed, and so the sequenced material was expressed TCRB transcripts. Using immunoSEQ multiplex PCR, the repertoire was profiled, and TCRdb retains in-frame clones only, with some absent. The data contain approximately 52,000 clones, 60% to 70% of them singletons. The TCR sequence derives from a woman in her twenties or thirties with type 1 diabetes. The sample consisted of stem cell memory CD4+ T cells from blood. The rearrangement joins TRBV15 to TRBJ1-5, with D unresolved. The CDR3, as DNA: TGTGCCACCAGCAGGGTACCGGGGTTTACTCAGCCCCAGCATTTT. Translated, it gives CATSRVPGFTQPQHF.